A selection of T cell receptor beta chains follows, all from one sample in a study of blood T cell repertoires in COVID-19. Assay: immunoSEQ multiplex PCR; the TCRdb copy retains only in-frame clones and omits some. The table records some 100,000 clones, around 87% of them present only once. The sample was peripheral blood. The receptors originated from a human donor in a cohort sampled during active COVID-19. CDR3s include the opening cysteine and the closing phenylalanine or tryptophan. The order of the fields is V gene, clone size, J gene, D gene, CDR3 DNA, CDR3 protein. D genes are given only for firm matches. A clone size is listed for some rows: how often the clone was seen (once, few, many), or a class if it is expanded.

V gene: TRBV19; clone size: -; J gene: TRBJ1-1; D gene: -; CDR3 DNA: TGTGCCAGTAAGAAAACCGGGGGGCTCGAGACTGAAGCTTTCTTT; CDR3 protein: CASKKTGGLETEAFF
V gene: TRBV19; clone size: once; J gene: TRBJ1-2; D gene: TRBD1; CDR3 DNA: TGTGCCAGTAGTATCCTCTCTCGGACAGGGGGCGCGAGCTATGGCTACACCTTC; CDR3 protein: CASSILSRTGGASYGYTF
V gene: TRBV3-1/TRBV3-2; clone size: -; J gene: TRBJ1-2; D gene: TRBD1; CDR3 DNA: TGTGCCAGCAGTCTAGACAGGGGCGGCTACACCTTC; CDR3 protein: CASSLDRGGYTF
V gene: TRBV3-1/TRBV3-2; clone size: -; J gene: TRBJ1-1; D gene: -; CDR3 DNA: TGTGCCAGTACAAACCCGCCCGCTGAAGCTTTCTTT; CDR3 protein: CASTNPPAEAFF
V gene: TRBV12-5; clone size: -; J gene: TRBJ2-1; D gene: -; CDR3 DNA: TGTGCTAGTGGTTGGGGTGACAGCTACAATGAGCAGTTCTTC; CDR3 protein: CASGWGDSYNEQFF
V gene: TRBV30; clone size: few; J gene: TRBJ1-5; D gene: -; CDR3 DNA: TGTGCCTGGAGCCAGGGCAATCAGCCCCAGCATTTT; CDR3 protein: CAWSQGNQPQHF
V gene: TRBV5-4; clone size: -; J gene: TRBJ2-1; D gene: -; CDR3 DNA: TGTGCCAGCAGCCGAGGGAACAGGGTGTCCTACAATGAGCAGTTCTTC; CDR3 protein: CASSRGNRVSYNEQFF
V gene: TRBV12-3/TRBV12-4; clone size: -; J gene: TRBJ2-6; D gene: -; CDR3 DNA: TGTGCAAGCACAGGCGTAGCCAACGTCCTGACTTTC; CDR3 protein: CASTGVANVLTF
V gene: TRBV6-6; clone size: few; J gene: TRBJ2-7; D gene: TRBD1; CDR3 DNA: TGTGCCAGCAGTCCCGGGACAGGGAAAACGGTCCTGCCCTACGAGCAGTACTTC; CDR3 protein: CASSPGTGKTVLPYEQYF
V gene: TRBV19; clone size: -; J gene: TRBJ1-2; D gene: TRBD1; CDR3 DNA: TGTGCCAGTAGGTGGGACAGGGGACAACCAAACTATGGCTACACCTTC; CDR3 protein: CASRWDRGQPNYGYTF
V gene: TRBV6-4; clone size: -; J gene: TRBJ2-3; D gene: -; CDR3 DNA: TGTGCCAGCAGTGACCGGGACAACACAGATACGCAGTATTTT; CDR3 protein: CASSDRDNTDTQYF
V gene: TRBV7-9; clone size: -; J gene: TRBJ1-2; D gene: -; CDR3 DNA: TGTGCCAGCAGCTCCGACAGCGCAAGTGGCTACACCTTC; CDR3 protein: CASSSDSASGYTF
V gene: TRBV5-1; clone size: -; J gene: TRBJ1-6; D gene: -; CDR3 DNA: TGCGCCAGCGGATCAACCGGGTCCGGGGATTCACCCCTCCACTTT; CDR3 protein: CASGSTGSGDSPLHF
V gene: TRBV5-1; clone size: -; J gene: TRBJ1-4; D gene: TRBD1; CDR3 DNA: TGCGCCAGCAGCTGGGGGGACAGGGGTGGAGAAAAACTGTTTTTT; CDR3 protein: CASSWGDRGGEKLFF
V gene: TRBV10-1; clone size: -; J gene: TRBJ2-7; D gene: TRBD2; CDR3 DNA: TGCGCCAGCAGCGAGAACTGGGGGGGCGAGCAGTACTTC; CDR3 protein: CASSENWGGEQYF
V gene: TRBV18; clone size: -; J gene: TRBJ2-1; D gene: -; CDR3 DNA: TGTGCCAGCTCACCATTAGCGTTCCCGAACAATGAGCAGTTCTTC; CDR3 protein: CASSPLAFPNNEQFF
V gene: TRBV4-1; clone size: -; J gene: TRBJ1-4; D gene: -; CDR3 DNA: TGCGCCAGCAGCCAAGTTGGGAGAGGGAAACTGTTTTTT; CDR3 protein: CASSQVGRGKLFF
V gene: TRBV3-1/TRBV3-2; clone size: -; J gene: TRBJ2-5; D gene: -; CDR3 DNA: TGTGCCAGCGTCCCGGGGGAGTTTAAGGAGACCCAGTACTTC; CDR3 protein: CASVPGEFKETQYF
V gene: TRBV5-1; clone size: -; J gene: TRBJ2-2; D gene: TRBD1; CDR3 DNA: TGCGCCAGCAGCGTGGGACAGCCCACCGGGGAGCTGTTTTTT; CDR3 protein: CASSVGQPTGELFF
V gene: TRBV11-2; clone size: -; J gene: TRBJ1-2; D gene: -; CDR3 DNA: TGTGCCAGCAGCCCCTCGACAGGTCGCTATGGCTACACCTTC; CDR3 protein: CASSPSTGRYGYTF